The 7 T cell receptor beta chains given below trace back to one sample, sequenced in a study of T cell changes during pregnancy in multiple sclerosis. The data were produced by immunoSEQ multiplex PCR, yet TCRdb's version contains in-frame clones alone and is incomplete. The sample has around 56,000 clones; 90% to 95% are singletons. The sample in question was peripheral blood, obtained in the third trimester of pregnancy. These receptors came from a female donor in good health, enrolled as a control in a pregnancy study.

This chain uses TRBV19 with TRBJ1-3; possibly TRBD1 for D (6 bases). Trimming removed 3 bases at V and 3 bases at J, with 12 bases between. The CDR3 is 15 residues long. Germline loops: CDR1 LNHDA, CDR2 SQIVND (reference sequence). The chain's CDR3 is CASSIRTAYGNTIYF. DNA for the CDR3: TGTGCCAGTAGTATTCGGACAGCTTATGGAAACACCATATATTTT.

The genes are TRBV7-9 and TRBJ2-5; no clear D gene. Germline loops: CDR1 SEHNR, CDR2 FQNEAQ (reference sequence). The CDR3 is 19 residues long. Trimming removed 0 bases from V and 1 base from J, with 21 bases in between. CDR3: CASSLANLKRTLVQETQYF. DNA of the CDR3: TGTGCCAGCAGCTTAGCGAATCTGAAGCGAACCCTAGTCCAAGAGACCCAGTACTTC.

This chain links TRBV4-3 with TRBJ1-1; tentative D call: TRBD1 (5 bases). The germline CDR1 and CDR2 sequences are LGHNA and YSLEER. Trimming cost V 0 bases and J 1 base, with 9 bases left between them. There are 15 residues in the CDR3. This CDR3 is CASSQDGAANTEAFF. The CDR3 region has the DNA TGCGCCAGCAGCCAAGATGGGGCAGCGAACACTGAAGCTTTCTTT.

The chain employs TRBV5-6 and TRBJ1-4; D is ambiguous. CDR3 length: 14 amino acids. Deletions cut 4 bases from V and 5 bases from J, with 12 bases between. Per the germline V gene, CDR1 is SGHDT and CDR2 is YYEEEE. In nucleotides, the CDR3 is TGTGCCAGCAGCCGTGGCGCAGCGAATGAAAAACTGTTTTTT. It encodes CASSRGAANEKLFF.

This rearrangement joins TRBV9 to TRBJ2-5, with 8 bases fitting TRBD1. The CDR3 contains 16 residues. The germline gives CDR1 SGDLS, CDR2 YYNGEE. V was clipped by 1 base and J by 5 bases; unmatched bases: 10. The CDR3 DNA reads as TGTGCCAGCAGCGTACAGAAACAGGGGGAGGACGAGACCCAGTACTTC. It yields the protein CASSVQKQGEDETQYF. Looking up the rest from reference TRBV9 and TRBJ2-5 gives the full variable domain: DSGVTQTPKHLITATGQRVTLRCSPRSGDLSVYWYQQSLDQGLQFLIQYYNGEERAKGNILERFSAQQFPDLHSELNLSSLELGDSALYFCASSVQKQGEDETQYFGPGTRLLVL.

V gene TRBV7-2 combines with J gene TRBJ1-2, with a tentative D call TRBD1 (5 bases). Germline loops: CDR1 SGHTA, CDR2 FQGNSA. The CDR3 contains 13 residues. Trimming left V 3 bases short and J 2 bases short, with 7 bases between. The CDR3 DNA reads TGTGCCAGCAGCTTCGACAGAAACTATGGCTACACCTTC. Translated: CASSFDRNYGYTF.

This chain uses TRBV28 with TRBJ1-4, with D possibly being TRBD1 (5 bases). Trimming cost V 8 bases and J 2 bases, with 18 bases left between them. The CDR3 runs to 16 residues. CDR1 is MDHEN, CDR2 SYDVKM, per germline. DNA for the CDR3: TGTGCCAGCTCGGGACTGCTCCGTAGGACTAATGAAAAACTGTTTTTT. Amino acids: CASSGLLRRTNEKLFF.